This entry is about one T cell receptor (beta chain). Its cognate antigen is unknown. This sample is drawn from a study of cytomegalovirus exposure and HLA in healthy donors. Losses at the gene ends were 2 bases for V and 10 bases for J; bases not matched to a gene: 8. This CDR3 has 15 residues. Germline assignment: CDR1 SGHTA and CDR2 FQGTGA. Study conclusions and caveats: Later work found most CMV-associated TCR beta chains apparently HLA-restricted. In a later analysis, specific HLA alleles were associated with some 16,000 TCR beta sequences at a 0.05 false discovery rate. Associated with cytomegalovirus, according to the listing, were 164 TCR beta chains. An ancestry cluster, one associated with Asian ancestry, reportedly showed fewer N-insertions than the approximately 650-donor mean in a later analysis.

PCR was performed using 60 Vbeta and 13 Jbeta primers. Libraries were prepared by immunoSEQ multiplex PCR; TCRdb keeps only in-frame clonotypes and omits some of them. The sample holds some 120,000 clones, approximately 70% seen once. The TCR comes from a woman in her 40s in good health and CMV-seropositive. The chain employs TRBV7-3 and TRBJ2-1; 10 bases agree with TRBD2. Sequencing input: PBMCs. The CDR3 protein is CASSLGLAGAEEQFF. DNA for the CDR3: TGTGCCAGCAGCTTAGGGCTAGCGGGAGCCGAGGAGCAGTTCTTC.